This T cell receptor (beta chain) was recovered during a study of T cells in tumors after PD-1 blockade. The V end was cut by 1 base, the J end by 5 bases, with 11 bases between. Germline CDR1 and CDR2: LNHDA and SQIVND (reference sequence). CDR3 length: 14 residues. Data came from immunoSEQ multiplex PCR; TCRdb stores just in-frame clones and leaves some out. The table has 45,000 to 60,000 clones, roughly 80% seen once. Material: PBMCs, obtained before anti-PD-1 treatment. This clonotype was sampled from a human donor with basal cell carcinoma. The V gene is TRBV19, the J gene TRBJ1-1; D is perhaps TRBD1 (5 bases). The CDR3 protein is CASSIARDGTEAFF. The CDR3 DNA is TGTGCCAGTAGTATAGCCAGGGATGGTACTGAAGCTTTCTTT.